One and the same sample provided the 32 T cell receptor beta chains below, sequenced in a study of regulatory and conventional T cells in RAG deficiency. Conventional CD4+ T cells were sorted from blood as CD25-low CD127-high cells. TCRdb keeps only in-frame clones here, not all; method: immunoSEQ multiplex PCR. The sample holds fewer than 40,000 clones; about 78% are singletons and the top ten take about 3.4%. The same data also went into a second study, on regulatory T cells. That report notes: Primers: 52 TRBV forward and 13 TRBJ reverse.

Specimen: CD4+ effector T cells sorted from blood. The receptor source for this set is a human donor in good health.

The rearrangement joins TRBV2 to TRBJ2-2; D is uncertain. V was pared by 8 bases and J by 1 base, with 11 bases between. The CDR3 spans 14 residues. Germline V gene data show CDR1 as SNHLY and CDR2 as FYNNEI. The CDR3 loop reads CASRPSRNTGELFF. CDR3 sequence (DNA): TGTGCCAGCCGCCCCTCCCGGAACACCGGGGAGCTGTTTTTT.

V is TRBV27 and J is TRBJ1-1; unclear D gene. The CDR3 covers 15 residues. Trimming left V 3 bases short and J 4 bases short, with 15 bases between. Per the germline V gene, CDR1 is MNHEY and CDR2 is SMNVEV (reference sequence). The CDR3 region has the DNA TGTGCCAGCAGTTTGGGATTGAGGGTAGGCACTGAAGCTTTCTTT. This translates into CASSLGLRVGTEAFF.

This clone appeared a few times. The V gene is TRBV6-6, the J gene TRBJ1-2, with 9 nucleotides matching TRBD1. This CDR3 region has 14 residues. The germline V gene encodes CDR1 MNHNY and CDR2 SVGAGI (reference sequence). V shed 2 bases, J shed 9 bases, and the junction held 7 bases outside the gene matches. CDR3 in DNA: TGTGCCAGCAGTTACCAGGGACAGGGAGAGAGCTACACCTTC. Translation: CASSYQGQGESYTF.

This clone showed up just a few times. The chain uses TRBV4-2 and TRBJ1-6; 8 nucleotides agree with TRBD1. Germline V CDR1 and CDR2: LGHNA, YNFKEQ. The V and J ends lost 7 bases and 7 bases, in that order; junction bases with no gene match: 3. There are 13 residues in the CDR3. CDR3 amino acids: CASNTGGNSPLHF. CDR3 in DNA: TGTGCCAGCAACACAGGGGGGAATTCACCCCTCCACTTT.

The rearrangement joins TRBV5-1 to TRBJ2-1, with TRBD1 matching 10 bases. J lost 4 bases, V lost 6 bases, and 19 bases had no gene match. The CDR3 has 19 residues. In germline, CDR1 is SGHRS, CDR2 YFSETQ. CDR3 DNA: TGCGCCAGCAACCCATCCGGGACAGGGGAAGGTAGCGGGTACAATGAGCAGTTCTTC. This codes for CASNPSGTGEGSGYNEQFF.

The chain links TRBV7-6 to TRBJ2-6, with a possible D match to TRBD1 (5 bases). Germline V gene data show CDR1 as SGHVS and CDR2 as FNYEAQ. The ends were cut back, 4 bases at V and 6 bases at J, with 13 bases in the middle. CDR3 length: 15 residues. Here the CDR3 DNA reads TGTGCCAGCAGCTCCCGACAGAGCCCGGCCAACGTCCTGACTTTC. Translating it yields CASSSRQSPANVLTF. The complete variable domain, with remaining parts taken from reference TRBV7-6 and TRBJ2-6, reads GAGVSQSPRYKVTKRGQDVALRCDPISGHVSLYWYRQALGQGPEFLTYFNYEAQQDKSGLPNDRFSAERPEGSISTLTIQRTEQRDSAMYRCASSSRQSPANVLTFGAGSRLTVL.

V usage is TRBV19 and J usage is TRBJ1-5; maybe TRBD1 (5 bases). Per the germline V gene, CDR1 is LNHDA and CDR2 is SQIVND (reference sequence). The CDR3 totals 17 residues. V was clipped by 3 bases and J by 0 bases, with 15 bases between them. CDR3 sequence (DNA): TGTGCCAGTAGTATTCGTGGGGGGTCCTATAGCAATCAGCCCCAGCATTTT. It codes for CASSIRGGSYSNQPQHF.

This clone was recorded once. The gene calls are TRBV6-5 and TRBJ2-4; D is perhaps TRBD1 (6 bases). This CDR3 region has 13 residues. The germline V gene encodes CDR1 MNHEY and CDR2 SVGAGI. V was cut by 7 bases and J by 4 bases, with 11 bases left in between. The CDR3 here is CASMADRKNIQYF. DNA of the CDR3: TGTGCCAGCATGGCGGACAGAAAAAACATTCAGTACTTC.

V is TRBV19 and J is TRBJ1-6; D gene unclear. Deletions cut 4 bases from V and 7 bases from J, with 11 bases between. Germline values: CDR1 LNHDA, CDR2 SQIVND (reference sequence). The CDR3 has 14 amino acids. The CDR3 is CASSNRVENSPLHF. As DNA, the CDR3 is TGTGCCAGTAGTAATAGGGTGGAAAATTCACCCCTCCACTTT.

The gene calls are TRBV12-5 and TRBJ2-3; D ambiguous. Per the germline V gene, CDR1 is LGHNT and CDR2 is FRNRAP. The ends were cut back, 3 bases at V and 6 bases at J, with 10 bases in the middle. The CDR3 contains 13 residues. CDR3 nucleotides: TGTGCTAGTGGTTTCCAAACAATGGATACGCAGTATTTT. Protein sequence: CASGFQTMDTQYF.

The V gene is TRBV9, the J gene TRBJ2-1, with TRBD2 matching 12 bases. CDR3 length: 14 residues. J was trimmed by 12 bases and V by 0 bases; bases with no gene match: 4. Germline CDR1 and CDR2: SGDLS and YYNGEE. CDR3 in DNA: TGTGCCAGCAGCGTAGGACTAGCGGGGGAGGGGCAGTTCTTC. Translation gives CASSVGLAGEGQFF.

The V and J genes are TRBV28 and TRBJ1-2, with D uncertain. With 7 bases removed from V and 0 bases from J, the gap between germline ends came to 18 bases. Germline CDR1 is MDHEN and CDR2 is SYDVKM. This CDR3 spans 16 amino acids. In DNA form, the CDR3 reads TGTGCCAGCACCACCGGCGGGGTAAAGGCTAACTATGGCTACACCTTC. Its translation: CASTTGGVKANYGYTF.

The chain employs TRBV12-5 and TRBJ2-5, with 10 positions matching TRBD2. Germline-derived CDR1 and CDR2 are LGHNT and FRNRAP. The CDR3 has 16 residues. With V trimmed by 5 bases and J by 7 bases, 13 bases remained unmatched. As DNA, the CDR3 is TGTGCTAGTGGTCAAGGGGCTCTAGCGGGGGCGGGGACCCAGTACTTC. Encoded protein: CASGQGALAGAGTQYF.

The chain joins TRBV7-9 to TRBJ2-1; tentatively, D is TRBD2 (6 bases). The CDR3 has 15 amino acids. Per the germline V gene, CDR1 is SEHNR and CDR2 is FQNEAQ (reference sequence). Trimming took 4 bases from V and 8 from J, leaving 18 bases between them. The CDR3 spells CASSSLGLAFDEQFF. The CDR3 DNA is TGTGCCAGCAGCTCCTTGGGACTGGCCTTCGATGAGCAGTTCTTC.

The chain employs TRBV2 and TRBJ1-1; 7 nucleotides line up with TRBD1. Germline CDR1 and CDR2: SNHLY and FYNNEI. This CDR3 is 14 amino acids long. After removal of 6 bases from V and 4 bases from J, the junction contained 8 bases not matched to a gene. DNA for the CDR3: TGTGCCAGCAGCGCCCAGGGGGGCCGCACTGAAGCTTTCTTT. It specifies CASSAQGGRTEAFF.

This clone was seen more than once but under ten times. The chain is built from TRBV30 and TRBJ1-5; no clear D gene. The V and J ends lost 7 bases and 5 bases respectively, with 12 bases between them. The CDR3 is made up of 12 amino acids. Germline CDR1 is GTSNPN and CDR2 is SVGIG (reference sequence). CDR3: CALKLGDQPQHF. The DNA of the CDR3 is TGTGCCTTGAAACTTGGGGATCAGCCCCAGCATTTT.

The rearrangement joins TRBV19 to TRBJ2-7; 9 bases align to TRBD2. The J segment lost 0 bases and the V segment lost 4 bases, leaving 19 bases of the junction unmatched. Per germline, CDR1 LNHDA and CDR2 SQIVND (reference sequence). CDR3 length: 20 amino acids. CDR3 DNA: TGTGCCAGTAGTACCCGAAGCTACTCCCTAGCGGGGATGAACTCCTACGAGCAGTACTTC. This gives the protein CASSTRSYSLAGMNSYEQYF.

V is TRBV7-2 and J is TRBJ1-5, with D possibly matching TRBD1 (5 bases). Trimming took 2 bases from V and 1 from J, leaving 9 bases between them. CDR1 is SGHTA, CDR2 FQGNSA, per germline. The CDR3 totals 15 residues. The CDR3 sequence is CASSLSRASNQPQHF. As DNA, the CDR3 is TGTGCCAGCAGCTTAAGCAGGGCCAGCAATCAGCCCCAGCATTTT.

Only a few counts were recorded for this clone. The chain couples TRBV5-4 to TRBJ1-5; D is undetermined. The germline gives CDR1 SGHNT, CDR2 YYREEE (reference sequence). V gave up 4 bases and J gave up 11 bases, with 13 bases separating them. The CDR3 has 12 amino acids. The CDR3 coding sequence is TGTGCCAGCAGCCTAAACTTCCAGGCCCAGCATTTT. Encoded protein: CASSLNFQAQHF.

This clone was picked up a small number of times. The rearrangement uses TRBV30 and TRBJ2-7; D remains unclear. CDR1 is GTSNPN, CDR2 SVGIG, per germline (reference sequence). Trimming removed 4 bases at V and 6 bases at J, with 7 bases between. The CDR3 runs 10 residues. The CDR3 protein is CAWTEVEQYF. The CDR3 DNA reads TGTGCCTGGACAGAAGTCGAGCAGTACTTC.

V and J are TRBV19 and TRBJ1-6, with 8 bases fitting TRBD1. This CDR3 has 17 amino acids. The junction had 6 bases not matched to a gene; V was cut back by 0 bases and J by 5 bases. The germline CDR1 and CDR2 sequences are LNHDA and SQIVND (reference sequence). The CDR3: CASSIDFGQGNNSPLHF. CDR3 DNA sequence: TGTGCCAGTAGTATAGACTTCGGACAGGGTAATAATTCACCCCTCCACTTT.

The rearrangement links TRBV5-4 to TRBJ2-7; D is possibly TRBD1 (6 bases). From germline, CDR1 is SGHNT and CDR2 YYREEE (reference sequence). The CDR3 extends over 14 amino acids. Trimming left V 0 bases short and J 2 bases short, with 9 bases between. The CDR3 is CASSLDRDTYEQYF. The CDR3 DNA reads as TGTGCCAGCAGCTTGGACAGGGACACCTACGAGCAGTACTTC. Full variable domain (rest looked up from reference TRBV5-4 and TRBJ2-7): ETGVTQSPTHLIKTRGQQVTLRCSSQSGHNTVSWYQQALGQGPQFIFQYYREEENGRGNFPPRFSGLQFPNYSSELNVNALELDDSALYLCASSLDRDTYEQYFGPGTRLTVT.

The chain is built from TRBV10-3 and TRBJ1-3; D ambiguous. Deletions cut 4 bases from V and 0 bases from J, with 10 bases between. CDR1 is ENHRY, CDR2 SYGVKD, per germline. This CDR3 contains 15 residues. CDR3 protein: CAISVGFSSGNTIYF. DNA of the CDR3: TGTGCCATCAGTGTAGGGTTCAGCTCTGGAAACACCATATATTTT.

The rearrangement joins TRBV7-9 to TRBJ1-3; unclear D gene. Per germline, CDR1 SEHNR and CDR2 FQNEAQ (reference sequence). The V end was cut by 3 bases, the J end by 1 base, with 16 bases between. The CDR3 consists of 17 residues. The CDR3 nucleotides read TGTGCCAGCAGCTTCTTCCGGCAGGCCAGATCTGGAAACACCATATATTTT. Its translation: CASSFFRQARSGNTIYF.

V and J are TRBV18 and TRBJ2-5; TRBD1 aligns across 11 bases. V dropped 6 bases and J dropped 5; count of bases not matched to a gene: 11. The CDR3 has 16 amino acids. Germline loops: CDR1 KGHSH, CDR2 LQKENI. CDR3 residues: CASSYRTGGPEETQYF. The CDR3 DNA is TGTGCCAGCTCCTACAGGACAGGGGGCCCGGAGGAGACCCAGTACTTC.

A word on this clone: One end of the junction varies from germline; a read error may be responsible. This chain connects TRBV6-5 to TRBJ1-6, with D maybe TRBD1 (5 bases). CDR3 length: 12 residues. CDR1 is MNHEY and CDR2 is SVGAGI in the germline V gene. CDR3 sequence: CASTATTGTAFF. CDR3 DNA: TGTGCCAGTACCGCGACCACCGGGACGGCCTTTTTT.

The V and J genes are TRBV6-5 and TRBJ2-2, with D possibly being TRBD2 (5 bases). The CDR3 length is 11 residues. V gave up 8 bases and J gave up 7 bases, with 8 bases separating them. CDR1 is MNHEY and CDR2 is SVGAGI in the germline V gene. Written as DNA, the CDR3 is TGTGCCAGCGGGAGAATCGGGGAGCTGTTTTTT. Amino acids: CASGRIGELFF.

The genes are TRBV6-5 and TRBJ2-3; D gene unclear. The CDR3 is 12 residues long. V was shortened by 5 bases and J by 8 bases, with 11 bases between the two germline ends. CDR1 and CDR2 from the germline V gene are MNHEY and SVGAGI. The chain's CDR3 is CASSAEIGTQYF. In nucleotides, the CDR3 is TGTGCCAGCAGTGCAGAGATCGGTACGCAGTATTTT.

The sample holds a few counts of this clone. The V call is TRBV4-1, the J call TRBJ1-2, with 7 positions matching TRBD1. After removal of 0 bases from V and 5 bases from J, the junction contained 6 bases not matched to a gene. Germline lookup yields CDR1 MGHRA and CDR2 YSYEKL. The CDR3 runs 15 residues. The CDR3 region is CASSQDIPRGYGYTF. In DNA, the CDR3 is TGCGCCAGCAGCCAAGATATACCCAGGGGGTATGGCTACACCTTC.

V and J are TRBV7-9 and TRBJ2-1; no clear D gene. The V end lost 1 base, the J end lost 10 bases, and 8 bases lay between the germline ends. From germline, CDR1 is SEHNR and CDR2 FQNEAQ (reference sequence). The CDR3 length is 12 residues. The CDR3 region is CASSLVEVEQFF. In DNA form, the CDR3 reads TGTGCCAGCAGCTTAGTGGAAGTCGAGCAGTTCTTC.

CDR3 bases: TGTGCCAGCAGCGCCGGTGGGCCCGGGGCCAACGTCCTGACTTTC. Protein sequence: CASSAGGPGANVLTF. The rearrangement links TRBV6-4 to TRBJ2-6; D uncertain. The V end lost 6 bases, the J end lost 4 bases, and 13 bases lay between the germline ends. Per germline, CDR1 MRHNA and CDR2 SNTAGT. The CDR3 contains 15 residues.

This clone was counted once. This sequence joins TRBV7-2 and TRBJ2-3, with 9 bases lining up with TRBD2. Germline loops: CDR1 SGHTA, CDR2 FQGNSA. J gave up 2 bases and V 5 bases, and 8 bases lay outside the gene matches. CDR3 length: 16 amino acids. The CDR3 nucleotides are TGTGCCAGCAGCCCGAGTCTAGCGGGGAACACAGATACGCAGTATTTT. Protein product: CASSPSLAGNTDTQYF.